Each of the 32 T cell receptor beta chains below was sequenced from the same sample in a study of shared T cell receptors in the human thymus. Measured with immunoSEQ multiplex PCR; TCRdb has only the in-frame clones, and not every one. In the table there are 720,000 or so clones, approximately 85% of which are singletons. The same sample was also studied in work on human thymus T cells.

Sequencing input: thymocytes. These receptors were obtained from a girl under three years old with a congenital heart defect.

The chain joins TRBV27 to TRBJ1-4; 7 bases map to TRBD1. Trimming took 5 bases from V and 5 from J; bases not matched to a gene: 11. The CDR3 runs 16 residues. From germline, CDR1 is MNHEY and CDR2 SMNVEV (reference sequence). The CDR3 bases are TGTGCCAGCAGTCCCGGCCGGACAGGCCAAAATGAAAAACTGTTTTTT. Protein: CASSPGRTGQNEKLFF.

This chain uses TRBV5-5 with TRBJ1-2; D unclear. CDR1 is SGHKS, CDR2 YYEKEE, per germline (reference sequence). This CDR3 is built from 15 residues. The V gene lost 6 bases and the J gene lost 5 bases, with 20 bases spanning the gap. CDR3 in amino acids: CASTPALMRVYGYTF. The CDR3, as DNA: TGTGCCAGCACCCCTGCGTTGATGCGGGTTTATGGCTACACCTTC.

The chain couples TRBV28 to TRBJ2-7, with 7 bases matching TRBD2. Germline assignment: CDR1 MDHEN and CDR2 SYDVKM. The length of the CDR3 is 15 residues. V trimming: 2 bases; J trimming: 2 bases; junction bases outside the gene matches: 6. This CDR3 is CASSLRSGAAYEQYF. CDR3 DNA sequence: TGTGCCAGCAGTTTAAGAAGCGGGGCAGCCTACGAGCAGTACTTC.

This rearrangement joins TRBV27 to TRBJ1-6, with 8 bases fitting TRBD1. Germline V gene lookup returns CDR1 MNHEY and CDR2 SMNVEV (reference sequence). The CDR3 totals 16 residues. V gave up 2 bases and J gave up 9 bases; unmatched junction bases: 9. The CDR3 nucleotides are TGTGCCAGCAGTTTACACGGACAGGGTTGGGGTTCACCCCTCCACTTT. This sequence encodes CASSLHGQGWGSPLHF.

The CDR3 DNA follows: TGTGCCAGTAGTATCGGCCGGTTCGCCGACAGGGACGAGATACCTACTAACTATGGCTACACCTTC. Its protein product is CASSIGRFADRDEIPTNYGYTF. J is TRBJ1-2 and V is TRBV19; TRBD1 aligns across 7 bases. V shed 3 bases and J 0 bases; nucleotides not matched to a gene: 25. CDR1 is LNHDA, CDR2 SQIVND, per germline (reference sequence). The CDR3 is 22 residues long.

This clone was picked up a small number of times. The chain couples TRBV28 to TRBJ1-4, with 9 bases identical to TRBD1. The CDR3 is made up of 15 amino acids. J gave up 8 bases and V 5 bases, and 9 bases lay outside the gene matches. Germline V gene data show CDR1 as MDHEN and CDR2 as SYDVKM. In DNA form, the CDR3 reads TGTGCCAGCAGTCGGCCCGGGACAGGGTTCGAAAAACTGTTTTTT. This codes for CASSRPGTGFEKLFF.

This rearrangement joins TRBV5-4 to TRBJ1-1, with TRBD1 identical over 9 bases. With 4 bases clipped from V and 0 bases from J, the junction kept 7 bases outside the gene matches. The CDR3 runs 16 residues. The germline CDR1 and CDR2 sequences are SGHNT and YYREEE (reference sequence). The CDR3 is CASSVGQGYMNTEAFF. The CDR3 DNA sequence: TGTGCCAGCAGCGTGGGACAGGGTTATATGAACACTGAAGCTTTCTTT.

The V call is TRBV5-6, the J call TRBJ1-6; D is ambiguous. The CDR3 covers 15 residues. V was clipped by 0 bases and J by 3 bases, with 7 bases between them. CDR1 is SGHDT, CDR2 YYEEEE, per germline. CDR3 nucleotide sequence: TGTGCCAGCAGCTTGGATCGGGACTATAATTCACCCCTCCACTTT. It yields the protein CASSLDRDYNSPLHF.

The chain links TRBV7-9 to TRBJ1-1, with 8 bases aligning to TRBD1. The V and J ends lost 1 base and 5 bases, in that order; junction bases with no gene match: 9. The CDR3 length is 16 residues. Germline V gives CDR1 SEHNR, CDR2 FQNEAQ (reference sequence). CDR3 nucleotide sequence: TGTGCCAGCAGCTTAGACCTACGCAGGGGGCGAACTGAAGCTTTCTTT. This gives the protein CASSLDLRRGRTEAFF.

The rearrangement joins TRBV14 to TRBJ2-1; 9 nucleotides match TRBD2. V lost 6 bases to trimming and J lost 6 bases; unmatched junction nucleotides: 9. CDR1 is SGHDN and CDR2 is FVKESK in the germline V gene. CDR3 size: 15 residues. The CDR3 DNA is TGTGCCAGCAGACTGGGGCGGGGGGGCCGCAATGAGCAGTTCTTC. Protein product: CASRLGRGGRNEQFF.

Remarks on this clone: One end of the junction does not line up with germline, which may come from a read error. This chain connects TRBV7-7 to TRBJ2-3; tentatively, D is TRBD2 (5 bases). Germline V CDR1 and CDR2: SSHAT, FNYEAQ (reference sequence). The CDR3 loop spans 15 amino acids. As DNA, the CDR3 is TGTGCTAGCAGCTTAGAGCTGGGAGGCACAGATACGCAGTATTTT. It is translated as CASSLELGGTDTQYF.

The chain is built from TRBV11-3 and TRBJ2-1; tentative D call: TRBD2 (7 bases). The CDR3 contains 17 residues. With 6 bases removed from V and 0 bases from J, the gap between germline ends came to 18 bases. CDR1 is SGHNT, CDR2 YENEEA, per germline. The chain's CDR3 is CASRRCGGRSSYNEQFF. In nucleotides, the CDR3 is TGTGCCAGCAGGAGATGCGGGGGCCGGAGCTCCTACAATGAGCAGTTCTTC.

This clone appeared a few times. The J gene is TRBJ1-1, the V gene TRBV23-1, with unresolved D. TRBV23-1 is flagged as an ORF with uncertain function. CDR3 size: 15 residues. V shed 4 bases and J shed 2 bases, with 14 bases lying between them. The CDR3 nucleotides are TGCGCCAGCAGTCGCACCCGGGTCTCCAACACTGAAGCTTTCTTT. Protein product: CASSRTRVSNTEAFF.

This chain links TRBV6-4 with TRBJ1-1, with D possibly TRBD1 on 6 matching bases. Trimming took 3 bases from V and 7 from J, leaving 12 bases between them. The germline CDR1 and CDR2 sequences are MRHNA and SNTAGT. The CDR3 extends over 13 amino acids. The CDR3 bases are TGTGCCAGCAGTGAGGACCCGACAGGTGAAGCTTTCTTT. Its protein product is CASSEDPTGEAFF.

The rearrangement joins TRBV7-6 to TRBJ1-2, with D possibly matching TRBD1 (5 bases). The V end lost 3 bases, the J end lost 8 bases, and 13 bases lay between the germline ends. The CDR3 has 13 amino acids. Germline V gene data show CDR1 as SGHVS and CDR2 as FNYEAQ. The CDR3 region is CASSLSGGEGYTF. CDR3 sequence (DNA): TGTGCCAGCAGCTTGTCCGGAGGGGAAGGCTACACCTTC.

The V gene is TRBV5-6, the J gene TRBJ1-1, with D tentatively TRBD1 (5 bases). The V and J ends lost 5 bases and 1 base respectively, with 18 bases between them. Germline values: CDR1 SGHDT, CDR2 YYEEEE. The CDR3 length is 16 residues. The CDR3 reads CASRLTATTENTEAFF. CDR3 nucleotide sequence: TGTGCCAGCAGACTCACCGCAACGACAGAGAACACTGAAGCTTTCTTT.

This sequence joins TRBV10-1 and TRBJ2-7, with TRBD1 matching 7 bases. V trimming: 9 bases; J trimming: 9 bases; junction bases outside the gene matches: 20. Germline V gene lookup returns CDR1 WNHNN and CDR2 SYGVQD (reference sequence). The CDR3 contains 15 residues. The CDR3 nucleotides read TGCGCCAGGTCAAAGAAAAAACAGACAGGGACGGGGCAGTACTTC. Translated: CARSKKKQTGTGQYF.

The chain carries TRBV7-2 and TRBJ2-5; 8 nucleotides align to TRBD2. The CDR3 loop spans 16 amino acids. Germline V gene sequence: CDR1 SGHTA, CDR2 FQGNSA. J was trimmed by 6 bases and V by 4 bases; bases with no gene match: 13. The CDR3: CASSSTPRGGGKTQYF. For the CDR3, the DNA is TGTGCCAGCAGCTCCACACCCAGAGGCGGGGGGAAGACCCAGTACTTC.

V is TRBV4-3 and J is TRBJ1-1; perhaps TRBD1 as D (5 bases). The CDR3 runs 16 residues. With 0 bases removed from V and 0 bases from J, the gap between germline ends came to 11 bases. CDR1 and CDR2 from the germline V gene are LGHNA and YSLEER. The CDR3 nucleotides read TGCGCCAGCAGCCAAGAACCGAGGGACTTGAACACTGAAGCTTTCTTT. The encoded protein is CASSQEPRDLNTEAFF.

The chain employs TRBV6-1 and TRBJ1-1, with a tentative D call TRBD1 (5 bases). Germline V gene data show CDR1 as MNHNS and CDR2 as SASEGT. There are 10 residues in the CDR3. Trimming stripped 8 bases from V and 10 bases from J, with 11 bases between. The CDR3 sequence is CASLPGGAFF. DNA of the CDR3: TGTGCCAGCCTCCCCGGGGGAGCTTTCTTT.

In this sample, this clone turned up once. The V and J genes are TRBV29-1 and TRBJ2-2, with D perhaps matching TRBD1 (5 bases). The ends were cut back, 6 bases at V and 1 base at J, with 9 bases in the middle. Germline lookup yields CDR1 SQVTM and CDR2 ANQGSEA. The CDR3 has 13 amino acids. This CDR3 is CSVRTGNTGELFF. CDR3 bases: TGCAGCGTAAGAACAGGGAACACCGGGGAGCTGTTTTTT.

The chain links TRBV27 to TRBJ1-5; no clear D. The germline V gene has CDR1 MNHEY and CDR2 SMNVEV (reference sequence). CDR3 length equals 17 residues. Between the trimmed V and J ends, which lost 2 bases and 4 bases, there was a span of 18 bases. CDR3 loop: CASSLEFSGRGNQPQHF. The CDR3 DNA reads TGTGCCAGCAGTTTAGAGTTCTCGGGGAGAGGTAATCAGCCCCAGCATTTT.

This chain connects TRBV9 to TRBJ2-1, with TRBD2 identical over 12 bases. In germline, CDR1 is SGDLS, CDR2 YYNGEE. Trimming took 3 bases from V and 5 from J; bases not matched to a gene: 3. This CDR3 contains 15 residues. DNA for the CDR3: TGTGCCAGCAGCGCCACTAGCGGGGGGAACAATGAGCAGTTCTTC. It codes for CASSATSGGNNEQFF.

V is TRBV25-1 and J is TRBJ2-5; maybe TRBD2 (5 bases). The assigned J gene may be wrong: the sequence end matches TRBJ2-7 better. The CDR3 length is 15 residues. Looked up from germline, CDR1 is MGHDK and CDR2 is SYGVNS. CDR3 sequence reads: CASSESLGKAYEQYF. The CDR3, as DNA: TGTGCCAGCAGTGAATCCCTCGGGAAAGCCTACGAGCAGTACTTC.

The V and J genes are TRBV7-3 and TRBJ2-3; a possible D gene is TRBD2 (6 bases). Looked up from germline, CDR1 is SGHTA and CDR2 is FQGTGA. Trimming cost V 4 bases and J 1 base, with 15 bases left between them. This CDR3 has 16 amino acids. The CDR3: CASSSLAGNGTDTQYF. As DNA, the CDR3 is TGTGCCAGCAGCTCTCTGGCGGGGAATGGCACAGATACGCAGTATTTT. The variable domain in full, completed from reference TRBV7-3 and TRBJ2-3, reads GAGVSQTPSNKVTEKGKYVELRCDPISGHTALYWYRQSLGQGPEFLIYFQGTGAADDSGLPNDRFFAVRPEGSVSTLKIQRTERGDSAVYLCASSSLAGNGTDTQYFGPGTRLTVL.

The rearrangement links TRBV6-5 to TRBJ1-1; 10 nucleotides align to TRBD1. The CDR3 extends over 16 amino acids. Germline CDR1 is MNHEY and CDR2 is SVGAGI. The junction had 4 bases not matched to a gene; V was cut back by 3 bases and J by 0 bases. For the CDR3, the DNA is TGTGCCAGCAGTTATGGGACAGGGGACGTGAACACTGAAGCTTTCTTT. This codes for CASSYGTGDVNTEAFF.

Concerning this clone: At the DNA level, this CDR3 is encoded by other sequences in the same sample as well. The chain carries TRBV5-5 and TRBJ1-1; 7 nucleotides line up with TRBD1. The V gene end was trimmed by 4 bases and the J gene end by 1 base; junction bases not matched to a gene: 4. This CDR3 spans 14 amino acids. Per the germline V gene, CDR1 is SGHKS and CDR2 is YYEKEE (reference sequence). As DNA, the CDR3 is TGTGCCAGCAGCCTTCGGGACAGGAACACTGAAGCTTTCTTT. Translation: CASSLRDRNTEAFF.

V gene TRBV6-1 combines with J gene TRBJ1-3; tentatively, D is TRBD1 (5 bases). The CDR3 runs to 18 residues. The V and J ends lost 2 bases and 0 bases respectively, with 17 bases between them. Per the germline V gene, CDR1 is MNHNS and CDR2 is SASEGT. CDR3 loop: CASSESRRQNHSGNTIYF. The CDR3, as DNA: TGTGCCAGCAGTGAATCTCGTAGACAGAACCACTCTGGAAACACCATATATTTT.

The chain has TRBV19 and TRBJ1-1; 8 nucleotides line up with TRBD1. The CDR3 sequence is 19 residues long. The trim removed 2 bases at V and 0 bases at J, leaving 14 bases unmatched. Germline V gene lookup returns CDR1 LNHDA and CDR2 SQIVND (reference sequence). The chain's CDR3 is CASSISRDRTKPLNTEAFF. CDR3 nucleotides: TGTGCCAGTAGTATATCCCGGGACAGGACTAAGCCTCTGAACACTGAAGCTTTCTTT. Complete variable domain (other parts from reference TRBV19 and TRBJ1-1): DGGITQSPKYLFRKEGQNVTLSCEQNLNHDAMYWYRQDPGQGLRLIYYSQIVNDFQKGDIAEGYSVSREKKESFPLTVTSAQKNPTAFYLCASSISRDRTKPLNTEAFFGQGTRLTVV.

DNA for the CDR3: TGTGCCAGCAGGACCCTCACGCCTAGACATGGCTACACCTTC. Protein sequence: CASRTLTPRHGYTF. The V gene is TRBV6-5, the J gene TRBJ1-2; D is unclear. From germline, CDR1 is MNHEY and CDR2 SVGAGI. The V end lost 6 bases, the J end lost 6 bases, and 17 bases lay between the germline ends. The CDR3 runs to 14 residues.

The V gene is TRBV2, the J gene TRBJ2-7; no definite D call. CDR1 SNHLY and CDR2 FYNNEI come from the germline V gene. V lost 7 bases, J lost 0 bases, and 10 bases lay in between. This CDR3 is built from 13 residues. The CDR3 here is CASKWQNSYEQYF. The CDR3, as DNA: TGTGCCAGCAAGTGGCAGAACTCCTACGAGCAGTACTTC.

The rearrangement joins TRBV11-2 to TRBJ1-1; no clear D. This CDR3 is built from 13 residues. The V end was cut by 5 bases, the J end by 4 bases, with 11 bases between. Germline CDR1 is SGHAT and CDR2 is FQNNGV. CDR3 nucleotides: TGTGCCAGCAGCCCCGAACTGATCACTGAAGCTTTCTTT. It specifies CASSPELITEAFF.